The rows below give T cell receptor beta chains drawn from one sample of a study of shared clonotypes between healthy human individuals. Profiling relied on immunoSEQ multiplex PCR, and the TCRdb table lists in-frame clones only, not all of them. The data show a few million clones, roughly nine tenths seen once. The source material was naive CD4+ T cells sorted from blood. The receptors were gathered from a man aged 18 to 29 in good health. Each CDR3 is given with its conserved first and last residue. Each record gives: clone size, V gene, J gene, D gene, CDR3 protein, CDR3 DNA. The D gene is left open where the match is weak. The size entry is marked missing in some rows and otherwise reads once, few, many or a size class.

size: .; V: TRBV19; J: TRBJ1-4; D: .; CDR3: CASSIAIGTAPEKLFF; DNA: TGTGCCAGTAGTATCGCTATTGGGACCGCGCCTGAAAAACTGTTTTTT
size: .; V: TRBV29-1; J: TRBJ2-5; D: .; CDR3: CSVGQGGMETQYF; DNA: TGCAGCGTTGGGCAGGGGGGAATGGAGACCCAGTACTTC
size: .; V: TRBV6-1; J: TRBJ1-2; D: .; CDR3: CASSPTQGHYGYTF; DNA: TGTGCCAGCAGCCCCACCCAGGGGCACTATGGCTACACCTTC
size: .; V: TRBV6-5; J: TRBJ2-3; D: TRBD2; CDR3: CASKSTSGAQYF; DNA: TGTGCCAGCAAATCCACTAGCGGGGCGCAGTATTTT
size: .; V: TRBV15; J: TRBJ2-5; D: TRBD1; CDR3: CATRKRDREGEQYF; DNA: TGTGCCACCAGAAAAAGGGACAGGGAAGGGGAGCAGTACTTC
size: few; V: TRBV11-2; J: TRBJ2-1; D: .; CDR3: CASSWDGSYNEQFF; DNA: TGTGCCAGCAGCTGGGACGGATCCTACAATGAGCAGTTCTTC
size: .; V: TRBV28; J: TRBJ2-7; D: .; CDR3: CASSFGDSRYEQYF; DNA: TGTGCCAGCAGTTTCGGGGACTCCCGCTACGAGCAGTACTTC
size: once; V: TRBV2; J: TRBJ2-3; D: TRBD2; CDR3: CASSGAGAGDTQYF; DNA: TGTGCCAGCAGCGGAGCGGGAGCTGGGGATACGCAGTATTTT
size: .; V: TRBV10-3; J: TRBJ2-2; D: .; CDR3: CAISEGPPTGELFF; DNA: TGTGCCATCAGTGAGGGACCCCCCACCGGGGAGCTGTTTTTT
size: .; V: TRBV7-6; J: TRBJ2-5; D: .; CDR3: CASSLGEERGRETQYF; DNA: TGTGCCAGCAGCTTAGGAGAGGAGCGAGGCAGGGAGACCCAGTACTTC
size: .; V: TRBV6-6; J: TRBJ1-2; D: TRBD1; CDR3: CASSYTQGVEGYTF; DNA: TGTGCCAGCAGTTACACACAGGGGGTCGAAGGCTACACCTTC
size: .; V: TRBV7-2; J: TRBJ1-6; D: .; CDR3: CASSSGRDLSPLHF; DNA: TGTGCCAGCAGCTCCGGACGGGATTTGTCACCCCTCCACTTT
size: .; V: TRBV23-1; J: TRBJ2-4; D: TRBD2; CDR3: CASSQSGGREGQIAKNIQYF; DNA: TGCGCCAGCAGTCAATCTGGCGGGAGGGAGGGGCAAATAGCCAAAAACATTCAGTACTTC
size: .; V: TRBV2; J: TRBJ1-6; D: TRBD1; CDR3: CASSPQGASNSPLHF; DNA: TGTGCCAGCAGTCCACAGGGGGCGAGCAATTCACCCCTCCACTTT
size: .; V: TRBV6-5; J: TRBJ2-7; D: TRBD1; CDR3: CASSYGRGSYEQYF; DNA: TGTGCCAGCAGTTACGGCAGGGGGTCCTACGAGCAGTACTTC
size: .; V: TRBV6-5; J: TRBJ1-2; D: .; CDR3: CASSPSSSEGYTF; DNA: TGTGCCAGCAGCCCTAGCAGTTCTGAGGGCTACACCTTC
size: .; V: TRBV5-6; J: TRBJ2-3; D: .; CDR3: CASSLKGVDTQYF; DNA: TGTGCCAGCAGCTTGAAAGGGGTAGATACGCAGTATTTT
size: .; V: TRBV30; J: TRBJ2-2; D: TRBD2; CDR3: CAWKREVPTGELFF; DNA: TGTGCCTGGAAGCGGGAGGTACCAACCGGGGAGCTGTTTTTT
size: .; V: TRBV5-4; J: TRBJ1-1; D: .; CDR3: CASSPQGRAEAFF; DNA: TGTGCCAGCAGCCCCCAGGGAAGGGCTGAAGCTTTCTTT
size: .; V: TRBV5-6; J: TRBJ1-1; D: .; CDR3: CASSLLDRNTEAFF; DNA: TGTGCCAGCAGCTTACTAGACAGGAACACTGAAGCTTTCTTT
size: .; V: TRBV5-4; J: TRBJ2-7; D: TRBD1; CDR3: CASSRDRGLYEQYF; DNA: TGTGCCAGCAGCCGGGACAGGGGGCTGTACGAGCAGTACTTC
size: .; V: TRBV19; J: TRBJ1-1; D: .; CDR3: CASTTADSMGEAFF; DNA: TGTGCCAGTACCACGGCGGACAGTATGGGTGAAGCTTTCTTT
size: .; V: TRBV25-1; J: TRBJ1-5; D: .; CDR3: CASREGGVNQPQHF; DNA: TGTGCCAGCAGGGAGGGTGGGGTCAATCAGCCCCAGCATTTT
size: .; V: TRBV18; J: TRBJ2-7; D: .; CDR3: CASSPPGSSYEQYF; DNA: TGTGCCAGCTCACCACCCGGGTCTTCCTACGAGCAGTACTTC
size: .; V: TRBV30; J: TRBJ2-7; D: .; CDR3: CAGTGTDAYEQYF; DNA: TGTGCCGGAACCGGGACGGACGCCTACGAGCAGTACTTC
size: .; V: TRBV9; J: TRBJ2-5; D: .; CDR3: CASSVGLAATQETQYF; DNA: TGTGCCAGCAGCGTTGGGTTAGCGGCCACCCAAGAGACCCAGTACTTC
size: .; V: TRBV11-2; J: TRBJ2-7; D: .; CDR3: CASSLEPLGYEQYF; DNA: TGTGCCAGCAGCTTAGAGCCCCTCGGGTACGAGCAGTACTTC
size: .; V: TRBV4-2; J: TRBJ1-2; D: TRBD1; CDR3: CASSQQGAYGYTF; DNA: TGTGCCAGCAGCCAGCAGGGGGCCTATGGCTACACCTTC
size: .; V: TRBV5-1; J: TRBJ2-3; D: TRBD2; CDR3: CASSKAPGLAESTDTQYF; DNA: TGCGCCAGCAGCAAGGCTCCGGGACTAGCGGAGAGCACAGATACGCAGTATTTT
size: .; V: TRBV2; J: TRBJ1-2; D: .; CDR3: CASSELQGANYGYTF; DNA: TGTGCCAGCAGTGAACTACAGGGAGCTAACTATGGCTACACCTTC
size: .; V: TRBV7-2; J: TRBJ2-3; D: .; CDR3: CASSLAGLSDTQYF; DNA: TGTGCCAGCAGCTTAGCTGGACTTTCAGATACGCAGTATTTT
size: .; V: TRBV5-1; J: TRBJ2-7; D: .; CDR3: CASSPPGGSYEQYF; DNA: TGCGCCAGCAGCCCGCCTGGCGGCTCCTACGAGCAGTACTTC
size: .; V: TRBV19; J: TRBJ2-5; D: TRBD1; CDR3: CASSMDRGGETQYF; DNA: TGTGCCAGTAGTATGGACAGGGGAGGGGAGACCCAGTACTTC
size: few; V: TRBV7-3; J: TRBJ2-2; D: TRBD2; CDR3: CASSLEASGGAANTGELFF; DNA: TGTGCCAGCAGCTTAGAGGCTAGCGGGGGAGCCGCGAACACCGGGGAGCTGTTTTTT
size: .; V: TRBV6-5; J: TRBJ1-6; D: .; CDR3: CASSYSTTYNSPLHF; DNA: TGTGCCAGCAGTTACTCCACAACCTATAATTCACCCCTCCACTTT
size: .; V: TRBV18; J: TRBJ1-6; D: .; CDR3: CASSAANNSPLHF; DNA: TGTGCCAGCTCAGCAGCTAATAATTCACCCCTCCACTTT
size: .; V: TRBV6-1; J: TRBJ1-1; D: TRBD1; CDR3: CASSEPLQAGGAFF; DNA: TGTGCCAGCAGTGAACCCTTGCAGGCAGGGGGGGCTTTCTTT
size: few; V: TRBV30; J: TRBJ1-1; D: .; CDR3: CAWSSSGKAEAFF; DNA: TGTGCCTGGTCCTCGTCAGGGAAAGCTGAAGCTTTCTTT
size: .; V: TRBV10-1; J: TRBJ2-7; D: .; CDR3: CASSDTNSYEQYF; DNA: TGCGCCAGCAGTGATACCAACTCCTACGAGCAGTACTTC
size: .; V: TRBV11-2; J: TRBJ2-7; D: .; CDR3: CASSLWRRYEQYF; DNA: TGTGCCAGCAGCTTATGGCGAAGGTACGAGCAGTACTTC
size: .; V: TRBV7-2; J: TRBJ1-6; D: .; CDR3: CASNSEGWNSPLHF; DNA: TGTGCCAGCAACAGCGAGGGTTGGAATTCACCCCTCCACTTT
size: .; V: TRBV7-6; J: TRBJ2-7; D: TRBD2; CDR3: CASSLEGGLAGGVSYEQYF; DNA: TGTGCCAGCAGCTTAGAAGGGGGACTAGCGGGAGGAGTGTCCTACGAGCAGTACTTC
size: few; V: TRBV6-5; J: TRBJ1-5; D: .; CDR3: CASSYSYGNQPQHF; DNA: TGTGCCAGCAGTTACTCGTACGGGAACCAGCCCCAGCATTTT
size: .; V: TRBV6-5; J: TRBJ2-3; D: .; CDR3: CASSTVGDTQYF; DNA: TGTGCCAGCAGTACCGTGGGGGATACGCAGTATTTT
size: .; V: TRBV10-3; J: TRBJ2-5; D: TRBD2; CDR3: CAISEPGTSGSYQETQYF; DNA: TGTGCCATCAGTGAGCCCGGGACTAGCGGGTCATACCAAGAGACCCAGTACTTC
size: .; V: TRBV18; J: TRBJ1-6; D: .; CDR3: CASSPISGGLGNSPLHF; DNA: TGTGCCAGCTCACCAATTTCCGGGGGCCTTGGTAATTCACCCCTCCACTTT
size: .; V: TRBV27; J: TRBJ1-4; D: TRBD1; CDR3: CASSLQGARVNEKLFF; DNA: TGTGCCAGCAGTTTACAGGGGGCGCGAGTTAATGAAAAACTGTTTTTT
size: .; V: TRBV7-6; J: TRBJ2-7; D: .; CDR3: CASSLGTDSYEQYF; DNA: TGTGCCAGCAGCTTAGGGACAGATTCCTACGAGCAGTACTTC
size: .; V: TRBV4-1; J: TRBJ1-4; D: .; CDR3: CASSPPGGYNEKLFF; DNA: TGCGCCAGCAGCCCCCCGGGAGGTTATAATGAAAAACTGTTTTTT
size: .; V: TRBV11-3; J: TRBJ2-1; D: TRBD1; CDR3: CASSLGQGASNEQFF; DNA: TGTGCCAGCAGCTTAGGCCAGGGGGCAAGCAATGAGCAGTTCTTC
size: .; V: TRBV11-2; J: TRBJ2-7; D: .; CDR3: CASSLDTNEQYF; DNA: TGTGCCAGCAGCTTAGATACGAACGAGCAGTACTTC
size: .; V: TRBV6-6; J: TRBJ2-2; D: .; CDR3: CASSTEGGGTGELFF; DNA: TGTGCCAGCAGCACCGAGGGGGGAGGCACCGGGGAGCTGTTTTTT
size: .; V: TRBV19; J: TRBJ2-7; D: TRBD1; CDR3: CASSRRDSYEQYF; DNA: TGTGCCAGTAGTCGCCGGGACAGCTACGAGCAGTACTTC
size: .; V: TRBV11-3; J: TRBJ2-3; D: .; CDR3: CASSLEGARRDTQYF; DNA: TGTGCCAGCAGCTTAGAAGGGGCGCGTCGGGATACGCAGTATTTT